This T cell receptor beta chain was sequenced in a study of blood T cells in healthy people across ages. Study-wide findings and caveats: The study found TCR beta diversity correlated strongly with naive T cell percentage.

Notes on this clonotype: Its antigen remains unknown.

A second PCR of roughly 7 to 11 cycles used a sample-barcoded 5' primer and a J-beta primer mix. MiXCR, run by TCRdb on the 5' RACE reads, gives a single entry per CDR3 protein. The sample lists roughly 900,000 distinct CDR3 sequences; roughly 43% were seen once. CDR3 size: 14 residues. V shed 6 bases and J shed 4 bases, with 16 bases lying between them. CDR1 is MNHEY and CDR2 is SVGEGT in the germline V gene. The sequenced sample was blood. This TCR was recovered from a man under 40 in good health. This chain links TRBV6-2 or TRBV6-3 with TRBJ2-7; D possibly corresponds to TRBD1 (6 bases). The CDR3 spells CASSTAGVVYEQYF. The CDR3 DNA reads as TGTGCCAGCAGCACGGCAGGGGTCGTTTACGAGCAGTACTTC.